A single T cell receptor beta chain is shown here with its context. The target of this receptor is not known. Per-base qualities were not stored, and no clone one base away is much larger. The data were taken from a study of cytomegalovirus exposure and HLA in healthy donors (dated by TCRdb to about 2017). About the full investigation: In an earlier analysis of 587 of the donors, approximately 300 Gb of sequence data and some 100 million unique TCR beta sequences from 150 million to 200 million T cells were reported. About 300 gigabases of sequencing data and approximately 80 million unique TCR sequences were included in an early release covering several hundred HLA-typed donors. Of the 398 genotyped donors, 65% to 90% fell in the genetic ancestry cluster associated with self-reported Caucasian donors. The study was designed to test whether signatures of past pathogen exposure could be identified by cataloging public T cell receptors. The study profiled the T cell repertoires of about 720 subjects by immunosequencing and related them to cytomegalovirus serostatus. Besides the first cohort of 666 subjects, a separate validation cohort made up of roughly 120 different subjects was used. To predict cytomegalovirus infection status, the study brought together high-throughput TCR immunosequencing, statistical association of individual TCRs with disease status, and machine learning. A later analysis re-analyzed previously published TCR beta repertoires from 650 to 800 donors and added high-resolution HLA genotyping to study TCR occurrence patterns. In the later analysis, no new phenotypic data were used to find candidate immune exposures; instead, reliance was placed on TCR beta sequences and their occurrence across donors. To decide whether each TCR beta V gene segment behaved as functional or pseudogenic, an earlier analysis of 587 of the donors relied on high-throughput TCR beta sequencing. Alongside the repertoire data, information on donor age, sex, ethnicity and CMV serostatus was compiled. In a later genetic analysis, genome-wide SNP genotypes for about three fifths of the roughly 670 donors were used, and that subset was treated as a discovery cohort. Every repertoire in the discovery cohort had been generated on one and the same sequencing platform. Both class I and class II loci were covered by HLA typing, at four-digit resolution. Typing coverage differed by locus: A, B, C, DRB1 and DQB1 were typed in roughly 620-640 donors, DQA1 in about 550, DPA1 in over 600, and DPB1 in just under 490. Because of strong linkage in the cohort, roughly five DR-DQ haplotypes were treated as single units for association and clustering. Among 398 genotyped donors of the cohort, an average of approximately 250,000 unique TCR beta nucleotide sequences were sequenced per donor, roughly 18% of them non-productive. Here is what the overall study found, with its caveats: Some IMGT-functional V segments, including TRBV6-2 and TRBV6-3, could not be distinguished by the 87-base-pair reads and were therefore excluded. According to a later analysis, most CMV-associated TCR beta chains appeared to be HLA-restricted, and the HLA associations seemed to be driven largely by CMV exposure. Presence/absence analyses assumed roughly uniform sequencing depth across donors, an assumption that may not hold. A total of roughly 160 TCR beta chains were listed by the study as associated with cytomegalovirus. For the cohort, immune exposure information was limited to CMV serostatus. In a later analysis, the rate of TCR association differed among HLA loci, with DRB1 alleles having the most associated TCRs and HLA-C alleles having the fewest. A few of the identified cytomegalovirus-associated TCR beta chains were confirmed in vitro to be specific for cytomegalovirus antigens. Most TCR sequences were seen in very few donors, while some public TCRs were found in many individuals. Specific HLA alleles were associated with around 18,000 TCR beta sequences at a false discovery rate of 0.05 in a later analysis. Linkage disequilibrium might explain the correlated functional status among segregating V segments, but an unknown experimental factor could not be excluded. An association between a missense DCLRE1C variant and V-gene and J-gene trimming of TCR beta chains was found in a later genetic analysis and replicated in an independent cohort. In this cohort, only TCR beta chains were sequenced, and detectable features were limited by the absence of alpha or paired-chain data. Because counts were too low, roughly 17 rarely observed V segments, including chromosome 9 orphons, were left out of the earlier analysis of 587 of the donors. A later analysis found that HLA-associated TCR beta chains were more clonally expanded and had lower generation probabilities than equally common non-associated chains. A cluster of highly shared sequence variants was judged likely to be a technical artifact of the sequencing pipeline. Several of the top co-occurrence clusters appeared to be linked to parvovirus B19, influenza, CMV and Epstein-Barr virus, according to a later analysis. The authors suggested that the approach could potentially be extended to other disease states and immunological phenotypes. The classifier was reported to diagnose cytomegalovirus status with high specificity and sensitivity in both the original cohort and the validation cohort. HLA typing was unavailable for some donors at each locus, so association tests used only the typed subset. When HLA alleles, especially DR and DQ, strongly co-occurred, attributing TCR associations to individual alleles was difficult. In a later genetic analysis, fewer N-insertions in productive TCRs were reported among donors in an Asian-associated ancestry cluster than the roughly 710-donor mean. A further reported finding was that TCR beta sequences accurately predicted the HLA-A and HLA-B alleles for most subjects in the first cohort. An earlier analysis of approximately 540 of the donors showed that most TCR beta V segments appeared in productive rearrangements either about 87% or about 30% of the time, which broadly matched IMGT annotations.

The library was obtained by the immunoSEQ multiplex PCR assay. For the multiplex PCR, a mixture combining 60 forward primers for TCR Vbeta segments and 13 reverse primers for TCR Jbeta segments was used. A multiplex PCR assay on genomic DNA amplified the CDR3 region of rearranged TCR beta genes. The amplified TCR beta libraries were sequenced on the Illumina HiSeq System as 87-base-pair reads. The authors processed their data as follows. A later analysis counted approximately 84 million unique TCR beta chains across the 690 or so repertoires, and roughly 9.9 million of these chains were shared by at least two donors. A nearest-neighbor algorithm error-corrected the raw reads and collapsed the reads into unique sequences, merging closely related sequences to remove PCR and sequencing errors. CDR3 sequences were aligned to IMGT reference sequences to assign V, D and J gene segments. Each retained sequence needed at least a six-nucleotide match to both a V gene segment and a J gene segment. Rearrangements were called productive when the CDR3 lacked stop codons and stayed in frame with V and J; all others were non-productive. CDR3 was defined according to IMGT convention as the region running from the second conserved V-encoded cysteine to the conserved J-encoded phenylalanine. The earlier analysis of 500 to 600 of the donors excluded sequences that lacked an unambiguous match to a single V gene segment. In an earlier analysis of 587 of the donors, a V segment was called functional when productive rearrangements were above 56.7%, and segregating when the standard deviation between donors exceeded 5%. A statistical classification framework was built for diagnosing cytomegalovirus status from the catalog of TCR beta chain sequences. A later analysis assigned V and J genes by comparing TCR nucleotide sequences with IMGT/GENE-DB human TR gene sequences. A later analysis assigned CDR3 sequences and most-parsimonious VDJ recombination scenarios with the TCRdist pipeline. A later analysis defined each TCR beta chain by its CDR3 amino acid sequence plus V-gene family, and excluded reads lacking a unique V-gene family. In a later analysis, fewer than 600 highly shared, low-generation-probability nucleotide sequences were removed to address suspected cross-contamination and a sequencing artifact. For each public chain, a later analysis derived a clonal expansion index from normalized ranks of inferred template counts within each repertoire. A later analysis computed generation probabilities with a VDJ recombination model fitted to out-of-frame rearrangements, and checked the results against IGoR. A later analysis scored TCR-TCR, TCR-HLA and TCR-CMV co-occurrence with hypergeometric tests, applying a repertoire-size bias correction to TCR pairs. A later analysis estimated false discovery rates by permuting HLA or CMV assignments 20 times. In a later analysis, co-occurring TCRs were grouped using DBSCAN, with TCRdist sequence similarity added in when clustering inside HLA-allele-positive subsets. For co-occurrence clustering, repertoires with fewer than 30,000 or more than 120,000 public chains were excluded, along with about five repertoires with anomalous nucleotide sharing. TCRdb took over this immuneACCESS table, retaining in-frame rearrangements with V and J assigned. Such tables are incomplete; in checked studies, under half of the missing clones stem from an unresolved V gene, and the remainder is unexplained. The DNA was the basis for D and trimming; V, J and clone size are from that table. In all, the sample holds about 82,000 clones, and roughly 63% of those were seen once. The ten largest clones capture 20% to 25% of the sample.

The cohort consisted of 666 healthy bone marrow donors. At the time of sampling, every cohort member was nominally healthy, though immune exposures that went unrecorded were likely present. The donor was CMV seropositive and belonged to the group of some 290 seropositive cohort members. Every donor gave a peripheral blood sample, and the peripheral blood mononuclear cells from that sample were used for TCR beta sequencing. The Qiagen DNeasy Blood Extraction Kit was used to extract genomic DNA from the blood cell samples. The germline V gene (reference sequence) gives CDR1 as SSHAT and CDR2 as FNYEAQ. V is pruned by 3 bases and J by 4 bases, leaving 1 base of the junction without a gene match. Reading from cysteine to phenylalanine, the CDR3 counts 13 amino acids. Only CDR3 DNA remains: 39 bases, in frame from the first base.

The chain joins TRBV7-7 to TRBJ1-1; TRBD1 agrees with 8 junctional bases. Sequenced sample: PBMCs. This TCR was sampled from a woman aged 45-65 years in good health and CMV-seropositive. The CDR3: CASSFGQGTEAFF. The base sequence is TGTGCCAGCAGCTTTGGACAGGGCACTGAAGCTTTCTTT.